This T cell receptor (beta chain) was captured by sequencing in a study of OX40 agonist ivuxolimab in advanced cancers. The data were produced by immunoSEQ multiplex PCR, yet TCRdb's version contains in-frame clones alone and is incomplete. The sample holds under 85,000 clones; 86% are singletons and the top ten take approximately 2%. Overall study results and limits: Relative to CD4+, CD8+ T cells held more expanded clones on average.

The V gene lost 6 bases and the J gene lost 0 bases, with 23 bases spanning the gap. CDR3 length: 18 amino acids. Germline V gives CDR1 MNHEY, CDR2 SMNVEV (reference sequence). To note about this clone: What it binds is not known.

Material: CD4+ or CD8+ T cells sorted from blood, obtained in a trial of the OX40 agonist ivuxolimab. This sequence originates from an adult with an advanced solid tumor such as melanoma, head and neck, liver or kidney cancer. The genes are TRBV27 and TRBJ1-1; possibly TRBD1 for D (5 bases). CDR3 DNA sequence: TGTGCCAGCAGATTAAGGGGTGGGAGGCCTATAATGAACACTGAAGCTTTCTTT. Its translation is CASRLRGGRPIMNTEAFF.